This TCR beta chain emerged from a study of Ad26.COV2.S vaccination and SARS-CoV-2 variants. As for the study in general: Intramuscular Ad26.COV2.S doses were given once or twice, 56 days apart. Study-wide points: With respect to non-spike TCR breadth, vaccine and placebo recipients were similar. Estimates derived from TCR breadth and depth analyses may have underestimated total T cell responses.

The assay was immunoSEQ multiplex PCR, and TCRdb's table has in-frame clones only and misses some. This table has about 400,000 clones, around nine tenths appearing once. A remark on this clone: Its target is not known.

As for treatment: some 20 received Ad26.COV2.S at low or high dose, single or two shots; 5 received placebo; per-sample allocation not given. After the first vaccine or placebo injection, samples were drawn on day 63. Donation came from an adult in Boston who was aged 18-55 years. The clonotype comes from a person between 18 and 65 years old who received the Ad26.COV2.S COVID-19 vaccine or a placebo. Sample: peripheral blood, taken in a trial of Ad26.COV2.S vaccine versus placebo.

CDR3 DNA sequence: TGTGCCAGCAGTGTCATAGGGGGAGTTTCTGGGGCCAACGTCCTGACTTTC. As protein: CASSVIGGVSGANVLTF. The chain couples TRBV6-1 to TRBJ2-6, with D perhaps TRBD1 (6 bases). Per the germline V gene, CDR1 is MNHNS and CDR2 is SASEGT. CDR3 size: 17 residues. V lost 4 bases and J lost 1, with 14 bases in between.